A single sample is the source of the 24 T cell receptor beta chains below, sequenced in a study of blood T cells in healthy people across ages. A second roughly 7 to 12 cycle PCR used barcoded and J-beta primers. TCRdb independently ran MiXCR on the 5' RACE reads; one entry per CDR3 protein. The repertoire includes about 1 million distinct CDR3 sequences, 20% to 25% of them detected once, and about 0.69% sits in the top ten. These same data were also listed under a study on T cells of mothers and their children.

Sequencing input: blood. The receptors stem from a girl aged 2 to 10 in good health.

Only a few counts were recorded for this clonotype. This rearrangement joins TRBV24-1 to TRBJ2-5, with 15 bases aligning to TRBD2. The J call is doubtful: the DNA matches TRBJ2-1 better. The CDR3 loop spans 15 amino acids. Germline CDR1 and CDR2: KGHDR and SFDVKD. CDR3 sequence (DNA): TGTGCCACCAGTGACCCTGGACTAGCGGGAGGGGAGCAGTTCTTC. This translates into CATSDPGLAGGEQFF.

V is TRBV7-2 and J is TRBJ1-4; 12 positions agree with TRBD1. Germline V lookup: CDR1 SGHTA, CDR2 FQGNSA. V shed 5 bases, J shed 5 bases, and the junction held 6 bases outside the gene matches. CDR3 length equals 16 residues. CDR3 residues: CASSTGTGGGNEKLFF. The CDR3 DNA sequence: TGTGCCAGCAGCACCGGGACAGGGGGCGGGAATGAAAAACTGTTTTTT.

The chain couples TRBV20-1 to TRBJ1-2; no clear D. Germline V gene sequence: CDR1 DFQATT, CDR2 SNEGSKA (reference sequence). V shed 6 bases and J shed 4 bases, with 18 bases lying between them. The CDR3 consists of 14 residues. The DNA of the CDR3 is TGCAGTGCAAACCCCTCCCTTCCGGTCTATGGCTACACCTTC. Translation: CSANPSLPVYGYTF.

The genes are TRBV5-1 and TRBJ2-7; D perhaps matches TRBD2 (6 bases). Trimming left V 0 bases short and J 2 bases short, with 12 bases between. Per germline, CDR1 SGHRS and CDR2 YFSETQ. CDR3 length: 15 residues. The CDR3 region is CASSLEAGGTYEQYF. Written as DNA, the CDR3 is TGCGCCAGCAGCTTGGAGGCCGGGGGAACCTACGAGCAGTACTTC.

This clonotype was observed a handful of times. V is TRBV6-5 and J is TRBJ2-7; 11 bases line up with TRBD2. The germline V gene has CDR1 MNHEY and CDR2 SVGAGI. J lost 7 bases, V lost 6 bases, and 5 bases had no gene match. The CDR3 length is 13 residues. In nucleotides, the CDR3 is TGTGCCAGCAGACTAGCGGGAGTTGAAGAGCAGTACTTC. It is translated as CASRLAGVEEQYF.

This clonotype was seen only a few times. J is TRBJ1-1 and V is TRBV7-2; D uncertain. Trimming removed 5 bases at V and 0 bases at J, with 16 bases between. This CDR3 is built from 16 residues. The germline V gene encodes CDR1 SGHTA and CDR2 FQGNSA. This chain's CDR3 is CASSQRQVQLNTEAFF. For the CDR3, the DNA is TGTGCCAGCAGCCAACGTCAGGTTCAGCTGAACACTGAAGCTTTCTTT.

This clonotype occurred a few times. V gene TRBV11-2 combines with J gene TRBJ2-5; TRBD2 is a possible D gene (5 bases). The last part of the DNA fits TRBJ2-1 better; the J call may be wrong. Germline-derived CDR1 and CDR2 are SGHAT and FQNNGV. The CDR3 length is 14 residues. CDR3 in amino acids: CASSPGRGYNEQFF. DNA of the CDR3: TGTGCCAGCAGCCCCGGACGGGGTTACAATGAGCAGTTCTTC.

The chain recombines TRBV12-3 or TRBV12-4 with TRBJ2-5; possibly TRBD1 or TRBD2 for D (5 bases each). The length of the CDR3 is 15 residues. V was clipped by 2 bases and J by 4 bases, with 14 bases between them. The CDR3 DNA is TGTGCCAGCAGTTTATCCCAGGGTGCGGGAGAGACCCAGTACTTC. This codes for CASSLSQGAGETQYF.

This clonotype appeared a few times. V usage is TRBV9 and J usage is TRBJ2-7; possible D gene TRBD2, 7 bases. CDR3 length: 15 amino acids. V lost 0 bases to trimming and J lost 6 bases, with 16 bases between them. The V gene's germline CDR1 is SGDLS and CDR2 YYNGEE. Here the CDR3 DNA reads TGTGCCAGCAGCGTAGAAGGGGGGAGGGCCTCCGAGCAGTACTTC. This codes for CASSVEGGRASEQYF.

The sample holds a few counts of this clonotype. The chain employs TRBV28 and TRBJ1-5; D remains unclear. The CDR3 has 17 residues. V lost 6 bases and J 4 bases, leaving 22 bases between the germline ends. Germline lookup yields CDR1 MDHEN and CDR2 SYDVKM. The CDR3 here is CASRTEKQQRRNQPQHF. The CDR3 DNA reads TGTGCCAGCAGGACCGAGAAACAGCAAAGGCGGAATCAGCCCCAGCATTTT.

The J gene is TRBJ2-5, the V gene TRBV12-3 or TRBV12-4, with D unclear. V was pared by 8 bases and J by 1 base, with 8 bases between. The CDR3 spans 12 residues. This CDR3 reads CASGVFQETQYF. CDR3 DNA: TGTGCCAGCGGGGTTTTCCAAGAGACCCAGTACTTC.

This clonotype came up a few times. J is TRBJ2-5 and V is TRBV2, with TRBD2 matching over 7 bases. The V gene's germline CDR1 is SNHLY and CDR2 FYNNEI. There are 15 residues in the CDR3. After removal of 1 base from V and 11 bases from J, the junction contained 13 bases not matched to a gene. The CDR3 bases are TGTGCCAGCAGTGAAGATGCGGGAGAAGCGAGGGAGCAGTACTTC. As protein: CASSEDAGEAREQYF.

This clonotype has more than one count but fewer than ten. This chain links TRBV7-9 with TRBJ2-5; D ambiguous. V was clipped by 0 bases and J by 3 bases, with 20 bases between them. Germline V CDR1 and CDR2: SEHNR, FQNEAQ (reference sequence). The CDR3 runs to 18 residues. CDR3 protein: CASSLAAALAATKETQYF. Here the CDR3 DNA reads TGTGCCAGCAGCTTAGCGGCAGCCCTTGCCGCCACCAAAGAGACCCAGTACTTC.

In DNA, the CDR3 is TGTGCCACAACGGGACTAGATAAACATGAGCAGTTCTTC. Its protein is CATTGLDKHEQFF. The rearrangement joins TRBV5-4 to TRBJ2-1, with 8 bases aligning to TRBD2. V lost 9 bases and J lost 8; bases outside the gene matches: 10. Germline CDR1 reads SGHNT; CDR2 reads YYREEE (reference sequence). CDR3 length: 13 amino acids.

V usage is TRBV2 and J usage is TRBJ2-1, with D uncertain. The CDR3 sequence is 11 residues long. Germline V gene data show CDR1 as SNHLY and CDR2 as FYNNEI. V was shortened by 8 bases and J by 7 bases, with 9 bases between the two germline ends. The CDR3 nucleotides are TGTGCCAGCGACCTGGTGAATGAGCAGTTCTTC. This encodes CASDLVNEQFF.

The genes are TRBV20-1 and TRBJ2-7, with 8 nucleotides matching TRBD2. CDR1 and CDR2 from the germline V gene are DFQATT and SNEGSKA (reference sequence). This CDR3 spans 13 amino acids. The J segment lost 0 bases and the V segment lost 6 bases, leaving 4 bases of the junction unmatched. The CDR3 bases are TGCAGTGCGCAGACTAGCGCCTCCTACGAGCAGTACTTC. This translates into CSAQTSASYEQYF.

This clonotype was seen a handful of times. This chain uses TRBV3-1 with TRBJ1-1; 8 bases line up with TRBD1. Per the germline V gene, CDR1 is LGHDT and CDR2 is YNNKEL (reference sequence). This CDR3 has 15 residues. The V gene end was trimmed by 5 bases and the J gene end by 0 bases; junction bases not matched to a gene: 5. In DNA, the CDR3 is TGTGCCAGCAGCGACAGGGGACGAATGAACACTGAAGCTTTCTTT. This translates into CASSDRGRMNTEAFF. The whole variable domain, remainder taken from reference TRBV3-1 and TRBJ1-1, is DTAVSQTPKYLVTQMGNDKSIKCEQNLGHDTMYWYKQDSKKFLKIMFSYNNKELIINETVPNRFSPKSPDKAHLNLHINSLELGDSAVYFCASSDRGRMNTEAFFGQGTRLTVV.

This clonotype was seen more than once but under ten times. The chain has TRBV18 and TRBJ2-1, with 7 bases aligning to TRBD2. The closer fit of TRBJ2-7 to the DNA end suggests the J call may be wrong. The CDR3 runs to 13 residues. The V gene's germline CDR1 is KGHSH and CDR2 LQKENI. The CDR3 reads CASMGGSSYEQYF. As DNA, the CDR3 is TGTGCCAGTATGGGCGGGAGCTCCTACGAGCAGTACTTC.

This rearrangement joins TRBV20-1 to TRBJ2-5; TRBD2 aligns across 11 bases. Near its end, the DNA agrees better with TRBJ2-1, so the J call may be wrong. The CDR3 length is 15 residues. Germline assignment: CDR1 DFQATT and CDR2 SNEGSKA (reference sequence). In DNA, the CDR3 is TGCAGTGCTCACAAGACTAGCGGGATAACAAATGAGCAGTTCTTC. Translating gives CSAHKTSGITNEQFF.

The chain recombines TRBV6-2 or TRBV6-3 with TRBJ2-2; D unclear. V was clipped by 0 bases and J by 7 bases, with 12 bases between them. The germline V gene encodes CDR1 MNHEY and CDR2 SVGEGT. The CDR3 spans 15 residues. The CDR3 here is CASSYSPEGSGELFF. For the CDR3, the DNA is TGTGCCAGCAGTTACTCACCGGAAGGAAGCGGGGAGCTGTTTTTT.

The DNA for the CDR3 is TGTGCCAGCAGCCAAGACGGACTCGCCTACGAGCAGTACTTC. Amino acid sequence: CASSQDGLAYEQYF. The chain recombines TRBV4-2 with TRBJ2-7; the D gene is possibly TRBD2 (5 bases). Germline CDR1 LGHNA, CDR2 YNFKEQ. V shed 0 bases and J shed 2 bases, with 8 bases lying between them. The CDR3 extends over 14 amino acids.

Only a few counts were recorded for this clonotype. The V call is TRBV28, the J call TRBJ2-7, with TRBD1 identical over 8 bases. The CDR3 runs to 15 residues. J lost 4 bases, V lost 8 bases, and 13 bases had no gene match. Germline CDR1 reads MDHEN; CDR2 reads SYDVKM. The CDR3 sequence: CASSPGTGNIYEQYF. The CDR3 nucleotides read TGTGCCAGCTCCCCCGGGACAGGAAACATATACGAGCAGTACTTC.

This clonotype showed up just a few times. This chain links TRBV20-1 with TRBJ2-1, with D tentatively TRBD2 (7 bases). The CDR3 has 12 amino acids. Germline V lookup: CDR1 DFQATT, CDR2 SNEGSKA (reference sequence). Trimming left V 6 bases short and J 5 bases short, with 11 bases between. CDR3 residues: CSALGGHNEQFF. The CDR3 DNA reads as TGCAGTGCCCTGGGGGGGCACAATGAGCAGTTCTTC.

The chain joins TRBV12-3 or TRBV12-4 to TRBJ1-2; D is possibly TRBD1 (5 bases). Trimming left V 10 bases short and J 4 bases short, with 10 bases between. This CDR3 is 11 amino acids long. The DNA for the CDR3 is TGTGCCATCCTGAGGGGCTATGGCTACACCTTC. Its protein product is CAILRGYGYTF.